This passage covers 18 T cell receptor beta chains from one sample sequenced in a study of beta chain features in type 1 diabetes. Isolated RNA was reverse transcribed in full, so expressed TCRB transcripts were sequenced. TCRdb's copy holds only in-frame clones and misses some; the assay was immunoSEQ multiplex PCR. The table has hundreds of thousands of clones, about 14% seen once; the top ten hold about 6.6%. The sequencing sample was made of central memory CD4+ T cells from blood. These receptors came from a man aged 25 to 40 in good health.

Only a few counts were recorded for this clone. The chain recombines TRBV6-1 with TRBJ2-7; D is possibly TRBD2 (6 bases). CDR3 length: 14 amino acids. Germline CDR1 reads MNHNS; CDR2 reads SASEGT. Trimming cost V 3 bases and J 3 bases, with 12 bases left between them. CDR3 loop: CASSESFGGYEQYF. CDR3 coding DNA: TGTGCCAGCAGTGAGAGTTTCGGGGGCTACGAGCAGTACTTC.

The CDR3 coding sequence is TGTGCCAGCAGCCCGACCGGGACAGGGAAGGACGAGCAGTACTTC. Residues: CASSPTGTGKDEQYF. V and J are TRBV21-1 and TRBJ2-7; the table gives TRBD1 as D, unverified against the DNA. TRBV21-1 is assigned pseudogene status. This CDR3 has 15 amino acids.

The chain joins TRBV6-1 to TRBJ2-7; D is ambiguous. Trimming took off 7 bases at V and 6 bases at J, with 7 bases between the two ends. This CDR3 has 10 residues. CDR1 MNHNS and CDR2 SASEGT come from the germline V gene. CDR3 region: CASIYREQYF. DNA for the CDR3: TGTGCCAGCATTTATCGCGAGCAGTACTTC.

This clone has only a few counts. V and J are TRBV6-1 and TRBJ2-5, with 7 nucleotides matching TRBD1. Trimming took 9 bases from V and 4 from J; bases not matched to a gene: 8. The V gene's germline CDR1 is MNHNS and CDR2 SASEGT. The CDR3 runs to 13 residues. CDR3 region: CARRQGRIETQYF. DNA of the CDR3: TGTGCCAGACGACAGGGAAGGATAGAGACCCAGTACTTC.

The chain links TRBV11-2 to TRBJ2-5; 10 bases match TRBD2. CDR1 and CDR2 from the germline V gene are SGHAT and FQNNGV. The CDR3 is made up of 16 amino acids. V gave up 1 base and J gave up 1 base; unmatched junction bases: 3. The CDR3 reads CASSLASGGAQETQYF. For the CDR3, the DNA is TGTGCCAGCAGCTTAGCGAGCGGGGGGGCCCAAGAGACCCAGTACTTC.

CDR3 coding DNA: TGTGCCAGCAGCCAGAAAGGGGGAGGTTATGGCTACACCTTC. It codes for CASSQKGGGYGYTF. The chain recombines TRBV6-6 with TRBJ1-2, with D perhaps matching TRBD1 (6 bases). CDR3 length equals 14 residues. Germline CDR1 reads MNHNY; CDR2 reads SVGAGI (reference sequence). Deletions cut 6 bases from V and 5 bases from J, with 16 bases between.

This clone was detected many times. The chain links TRBV7-9 to TRBJ2-1, with D possibly matching TRBD1 (5 bases). The V gene's germline CDR1 is SEHNR and CDR2 FQNEAQ (reference sequence). The V gene lost 4 bases and the J gene lost 15 bases, with 16 bases spanning the gap. The CDR3 totals 12 residues. The DNA for the CDR3 is TGTGCCAGCAGCTATCGACAGCCGAGGATGTTCTTC. Amino acids: CASSYRQPRMFF. Combining the CDR3 with reference TRBV7-9 and TRBJ2-1 gives the whole variable domain DTGVSQNPRHKITKRGQNVTFRCDPISEHNRLYWYRQTLGQGPEFLTYFQNEAQLEKSRLLSDRFSAERPKGSFSTLEIQRTEQGDSAMYLCASSYRQPRMFFGPGTRLTVL.

This clone has a handful of counts. V usage is TRBV29-1 and J usage is TRBJ2-1, with 8 nucleotides matching TRBD1. CDR1 SQVTM and CDR2 ANQGSEA come from the germline V gene. There are 12 residues in the CDR3. Trimming cost V 7 bases and J 8 bases; bases outside gene matches: 7. CDR3 nucleotides: TGCAGCGACAACGACAGGGGCGATGAGCAGTTCTTC. This encodes CSDNDRGDEQFF.

This clone occurred a few times. This chain links TRBV11-2 with TRBJ2-7; 10 nucleotides match TRBD1. The J segment lost 0 bases and the V segment lost 5 bases, leaving 13 bases of the junction unmatched. The CDR3 totals 18 residues. Germline CDR1 and CDR2: SGHAT and FQNNGV. CDR3 amino acids: CASSPLNRDRGLSYEQYF. The CDR3, as DNA: TGTGCCAGCAGCCCCCTGAACCGGGACAGGGGTCTCTCCTACGAGCAGTACTTC.

This clone was seen a few times. The chain employs TRBV4-3 and TRBJ2-1; no firm D call. The CDR3 consists of 13 residues. The germline gives CDR1 LGHNA, CDR2 YSLEER. V was clipped by 5 bases and J by 5 bases, with 10 bases between them. This chain's CDR3 is CASSGGRNNEQFF. The CDR3 DNA follows: TGCGCCAGCAGCGGCGGACGGAACAATGAGCAGTTCTTC.

The genes are TRBV25-1 and TRBJ1-2, with no clear D. V was trimmed by 1 base and J by 4 bases, leaving 4 bases between them. CDR3 size: 12 residues. CDR1 is MGHDK, CDR2 SYGVNS, per germline. This CDR3 is CASSELSYGYTF. The CDR3 DNA reads TGTGCCAGCAGTGAATTGAGCTATGGCTACACCTTC.

The J gene is TRBJ1-1, the V gene TRBV19, with a tentative D call TRBD1 (5 bases). The ends were cut back, 6 bases at V and 3 bases at J, with 11 bases in the middle. The CDR3 totals 13 residues. CDR1 and CDR2 (germline): LNHDA, SQIVND (reference sequence). CDR3 protein: CASSPRQYTEAFF. DNA of the CDR3: TGTGCCAGTAGCCCCCGACAGTACACTGAAGCTTTCTTT.

The chain joins TRBV5-6 to TRBJ2-7, with TRBD1 identical over 9 bases. Germline V gene lookup returns CDR1 SGHDT and CDR2 YYEEEE. The CDR3 totals 13 residues. After removal of 5 bases from V and 4 bases from J, the junction contained 4 bases not matched to a gene. The CDR3 DNA reads TGTGCCAGCAGGACGGGACAGGGTTACGAGCAGTACTTC. Its protein product is CASRTGQGYEQYF.

CDR3 in amino acids: CSAASGDTEAFF. CDR3 coding DNA: TGCAGCGCGGCATCAGGGGACACTGAAGCTTTCTTT. The chain combines TRBV29-1 with TRBJ1-1; weak D call: TRBD1 (6 bases). This CDR3 spans 12 amino acids. CDR1 and CDR2 (germline): SQVTM, ANQGSEA. Trimming removed 7 bases from V and 3 bases from J, with 12 bases in between.

This clone came up a few times. This sequence joins TRBV6-5 and TRBJ2-1; 10 bases line up with TRBD2. CDR3 length: 12 amino acids. The germline CDR1 and CDR2 sequences are MNHEY and SVGAGI. V lost 5 bases and J lost 10; bases outside the gene matches: 2. Here the CDR3 DNA reads TGTGCCAGCAGTCCTAGCGGGGGCGAGCAGTTCTTC. Translated: CASSPSGGEQFF.

V and J are TRBV9 and TRBJ2-2; no firm D call. Deletions cut 6 bases from V and 7 bases from J, with 10 bases between. The CDR3 extends over 12 amino acids. CDR1 SGDLS and CDR2 YYNGEE come from the germline V gene. CDR3 region: CASNTIDGELFF. Here the CDR3 DNA reads TGTGCCAGCAATACCATCGACGGGGAGCTGTTTTTT.

This clone was observed at least ten times. The chain links TRBV28 to TRBJ1-4, with unresolved D. Trimming took off 3 bases at V and 8 bases at J, with 16 bases between the two ends. Germline-derived CDR1 and CDR2 are MDHEN and SYDVKM. The CDR3 runs 15 residues. The CDR3 is CASSFQTGGREKLFF. CDR3 in DNA: TGTGCCAGCAGTTTTCAAACGGGCGGGAGGGAAAAACTGTTTTTT. Full variable domain (missing parts from reference TRBV28 and TRBJ1-4): DVKVTQSSRYLVKRTGEKVFLECVQDMDHENMFWYRQDPGLGLRLIYFSYDVKMKEKGDIPEGYSVSREKKERFSLILESASTNQTSMYLCASSFQTGGREKLFFGSGTQLSVL.

A few counts support this clone. This CDR3 reads CASGPSGGPRELFF. The CDR3 DNA is TGTGCCAGCGGGCCTAGCGGGGGGCCCAGGGAGCTGTTTTTT. This rearrangement joins TRBV6-1 to TRBJ2-2; 11 bases agree with TRBD2. The CDR3 consists of 14 residues. The germline V gene encodes CDR1 MNHNS and CDR2 SASEGT. V lost 8 bases, J lost 9 bases, and 8 bases stayed unmatched.